One sample yielded the 27 T cell receptor beta chains listed below, sequenced in a study of shared clonotypes between healthy human individuals. Clones were sequenced by immunoSEQ multiplex PCR, and TCRdb holds only the in-frame ones, with some missing. Of 2 million to 3 million clones in the sample, over 85% were seen once. Sequenced input: naive CD4+ T cells from PBMCs. Subset meaning: CD45RA+ positively selected. These receptor sequences come from a man in his late teens or twenties in good health. Some clones in this sample may be carry-over from other donors' samples.

This clone was picked up one time. The rearrangement joins TRBV4-3 to TRBJ2-1; no clear D gene. Germline CDR1 reads LGHNA; CDR2 reads YSLEER. The ends were cut back, 1 base at V and 4 bases at J, with 11 bases in the middle. The CDR3 runs to 15 residues. The CDR3 DNA follows: TGCGCCAGCAGCCAAGTCGGGCACGTTTACAATGAGCAGTTCTTC. This gives the protein CASSQVGHVYNEQFF.

The rearrangement links TRBV28 to TRBJ2-7, with 7 nucleotides matching TRBD1. Germline CDR1 MDHEN, CDR2 SYDVKM. V was pared by 5 bases and J by 5 bases, with 6 bases of the junction left unmatched. CDR3 length: 13 amino acids. In DNA form, the CDR3 reads TGTGCCAGCAGTACCCTCGACAGGGACGAGCAGTACTTC. This codes for CASSTLDRDEQYF.

This CDR3 reads CASSSRQGIEKLFF. In DNA, the CDR3 is TGTGCCAGCAGTTCTCGACAGGGTATTGAAAAACTGTTTTTT. The rearrangement uses TRBV27 and TRBJ1-4; TRBD1 matches 7 bases. The CDR3 is made up of 14 amino acids. Looked up from germline, CDR1 is MNHEY and CDR2 is SMNVEV (reference sequence). Trimming took 4 bases from V and 7 from J; bases not matched to a gene: 6.

The chain employs TRBV6-5 and TRBJ2-3, with 9 bases matching TRBD2. This CDR3 region has 15 residues. The V and J ends lost 5 bases and 0 bases, in that order; junction bases with no gene match: 3. In germline, CDR1 is MNHEY, CDR2 SVGAGI. DNA of the CDR3: TGTGCCAGCAGTAAACTAGCGGGCAGCACAGATACGCAGTATTTT. It yields the protein CASSKLAGSTDTQYF.

The gene calls are TRBV18 and TRBJ1-2, with 10 bases that match TRBD1. Trimming cost V 5 bases and J 8 bases; bases outside gene matches: 8. CDR3 length equals 14 residues. Germline V lookup: CDR1 KGHSH, CDR2 LQKENI. The CDR3 is CASSSGQGEWGYTF. The CDR3 nucleotides are TGTGCCAGCTCATCAGGACAGGGGGAATGGGGCTACACCTTC.

This clone was detected a few times. The chain is built from TRBV7-8 and TRBJ2-5, with D possibly being TRBD2 (5 bases). The CDR3 totals 15 residues. CDR1 is SGHVS and CDR2 is FQNEAQ in the germline V gene. The V end was cut by 7 bases, the J end by 4 bases, with 19 bases between. The CDR3 region has the DNA TGTGCCAGCACCCTAAATGAGGGATTGGTAGAGACCCAGTACTTC. Amino acid sequence: CASTLNEGLVETQYF.

Turning to this clone: This same CDR3 is encoded by further DNA sequences in the sample. The chain recombines TRBV9 with TRBJ2-3; 9 nucleotides agree with TRBD2. The V segment lost 0 bases and the J segment 6 bases; nucleotides outside the gene matches: 2. The CDR3 consists of 14 residues. CDR1 and CDR2 from the germline V gene are SGDLS and YYNGEE. The CDR3 spells CASSVVAGVDTQYF. In DNA form, the CDR3 reads TGTGCCAGCAGCGTAGTAGCGGGAGTGGATACGCAGTATTTT.

V and J are TRBV7-8 and TRBJ2-1; D remains ambiguous. The ends were cut back, 4 bases at V and 1 base at J, with 11 bases in the middle. Germline lookup yields CDR1 SGHVS and CDR2 FQNEAQ. The CDR3 totals 15 residues. The CDR3 region is CASSSWGGSYNEQFF. The CDR3 coding sequence is TGTGCCAGCAGCTCGTGGGGTGGGTCCTACAATGAGCAGTTCTTC.

V and J are TRBV30 and TRBJ2-5; D may be TRBD1 (6 bases). The CDR3 is 13 residues long. The germline CDR1 and CDR2 sequences are GTSNPN and SVGIG (reference sequence). Trimming took off 3 bases at V and 5 bases at J, with 13 bases between the two ends. The DNA for the CDR3 is TGTGCCTGGAGGGTCAGGGGTTGGGAGACCCAGTACTTC. Its translation: CAWRVRGWETQYF. The entire variable domain, with the rest obtained from reference TRBV30 and TRBJ2-5, is as follows: SQTIHQWPATLVQPVGSPLSLECTVEGTSNPNLYWYRQAAGRGLQLLFYSVGIGQISSEVPQNLSASRPQDRQFILSSKKLLLSDSGFYLCAWRVRGWETQYFGPGTRLLVL.

This clone came up once. The CDR3 coding sequence is TGTGCCAGCAGCCCCGCCGAAACAACTGGGGCCAACGTCCTGACTTTC. Its protein product is CASSPAETTGANVLTF. The chain uses TRBV7-6 and TRBJ2-6; no clear D gene. V shed 5 bases and J shed 2 bases, with 13 bases lying between them. Germline V CDR1 and CDR2: SGHVS, FNYEAQ. This CDR3 contains 16 residues.

The chain carries TRBV7-8 and TRBJ1-1; D not certain. V lost 2 bases and J lost 5, with 9 bases in between. There are 13 residues in the CDR3. From germline, CDR1 is SGHVS and CDR2 FQNEAQ. CDR3 sequence: CASSLSVWTEAFF. CDR3 sequence (DNA): TGTGCCAGCAGCTTAAGTGTTTGGACTGAAGCTTTCTTT.

This clone was observed a single time. V gene TRBV5-1 combines with J gene TRBJ1-3; D call uncertain. The length of the CDR3 is 14 residues. Trimming left V 6 bases short and J 4 bases short, with 14 bases between. Germline CDR1 and CDR2: SGHRS and YFSETQ. The CDR3 here is CASKEEGAGNTIYF. In nucleotides, the CDR3 is TGCGCCAGCAAGGAAGAGGGTGCGGGAAACACCATATATTTT.

The chain couples TRBV10-1 to TRBJ2-3; 9 bases are a match to TRBD2. V was pared by 3 bases and J by 6 bases, with 22 bases of the junction left unmatched. The CDR3 is 20 amino acids. Germline loops: CDR1 WNHNN, CDR2 SYGVQD (reference sequence). The chain's CDR3 is CASSEHTFPGLAWASDTQYF. The CDR3 DNA follows: TGCGCCAGCAGTGAACACACCTTCCCGGGACTAGCTTGGGCGTCCGATACGCAGTATTTT.

This chain connects TRBV7-9 to TRBJ2-3, with TRBD2 identical over 8 bases. The V gene end was trimmed by 5 bases and the J gene end by 2 bases; junction bases not matched to a gene: 15. The length of the CDR3 is 18 residues. From germline, CDR1 is SEHNR and CDR2 FQNEAQ (reference sequence). For the CDR3, the DNA is TGTGCCAGCAGCCCCGGGGGGGGTCAGGGAAAGAACACAGATACGCAGTATTTT. This codes for CASSPGGGQGKNTDTQYF.

V usage is TRBV28 and J usage is TRBJ2-1; 12 nucleotides align to TRBD2. With 4 bases clipped from V and 2 bases from J, the junction kept 18 bases outside the gene matches. The CDR3 runs to 21 residues. CDR1 is MDHEN, CDR2 SYDVKM, per germline. CDR3 loop: CASSSQGTKHTSGRPYNEQFF. For the CDR3, the DNA is TGTGCCAGCAGTTCGCAGGGGACAAAACATACTAGCGGGAGGCCCTACAATGAGCAGTTCTTC.

This chain uses TRBV12-5 with TRBJ2-3; TRBD2 matches at 9 bases. The ends lost 2 bases at V and 3 bases at J; junction bases unmatched: 6. The CDR3 spans 16 residues. CDR1 is LGHNT and CDR2 is FRNRAP in the germline V gene. CDR3: CASGLSGTSSTDTQYF. CDR3 in DNA: TGTGCTAGTGGTTTGAGCGGGACTAGCAGTACAGATACGCAGTATTTT.

This clone appeared a few times. The CDR3 DNA sequence: TGCAGCGTTGTTCGAAGGATGATGAACACTGAAGCTTTCTTT. Protein: CSVVRRMMNTEAFF. The rearrangement joins TRBV29-1 to TRBJ1-1; D unclear. Germline CDR1 reads SQVTM; CDR2 reads ANQGSEA. CDR3 size: 14 residues. Trimming left V 4 bases short and J 0 bases short, with 12 bases between.

The V call is TRBV7-9, the J call TRBJ1-3; D is possibly TRBD1 (6 bases). Trimming cost V 5 bases and J 4 bases, with 15 bases left between them. The CDR3 loop spans 15 amino acids. Germline V gene lookup returns CDR1 SEHNR and CDR2 FQNEAQ (reference sequence). The CDR3 DNA follows: TGTGCCAGCAGCATATGGACAGCTAGAGGAAACACCATATATTTT. Residues: CASSIWTARGNTIYF.

As to this clone: Other DNA variants within this sample encode the same CDR3. This sequence joins TRBV5-4 and TRBJ2-1, with TRBD2 matching over 8 bases. Trimming removed 4 bases from V and 10 bases from J; junction bases left unmatched: 4. This CDR3 has 12 amino acids. Germline lookup yields CDR1 SGHNT and CDR2 YYREEE (reference sequence). CDR3 in amino acids: CASSLGLAEQFF. As DNA, the CDR3 is TGTGCCAGCAGCCTTGGACTAGCCGAGCAGTTCTTC.

The genes are TRBV4-2 and TRBJ2-2; 8 bases agree with TRBD2. V lost 2 bases, J lost 3 bases, and 5 bases stayed unmatched. The CDR3 is 16 amino acids. Germline CDR1 reads LGHNA; CDR2 reads YNFKEQ. The CDR3 protein is CASSQSSGSDTGELFF. For the CDR3, the DNA is TGTGCCAGCAGCCAATCCAGCGGGAGCGACACCGGGGAGCTGTTTTTT.

This clone was detected once. This rearrangement joins TRBV28 to TRBJ2-3; unclear D gene. This CDR3 spans 14 amino acids. Germline V gene sequence: CDR1 MDHEN, CDR2 SYDVKM. V lost 3 bases and J lost 6, with 13 bases in between. The CDR3 sequence: CASSFLTIPDTQYF. CDR3 in DNA: TGTGCCAGCAGTTTCCTGACGATCCCGGATACGCAGTATTTT.

The V call is TRBV28, the J call TRBJ2-1; the match to TRBD2 covers 11 bases. The germline gives CDR1 MDHEN, CDR2 SYDVKM. The CDR3 has 16 residues. The junction had 5 bases not matched to a gene; V was cut back by 3 bases and J by 4 bases. The CDR3 is CASSFVTSGAYNEQFF. The CDR3, as DNA: TGTGCCAGCAGTTTTGTGACTAGCGGGGCTTACAATGAGCAGTTCTTC. Together with reference TRBV28 and TRBJ2-1, the CDR3 gives the full variable domain: DVKVTQSSRYLVKRTGEKVFLECVQDMDHENMFWYRQDPGLGLRLIYFSYDVKMKEKGDIPEGYSVSREKKERFSLILESASTNQTSMYLCASSFVTSGAYNEQFFGPGTRLTVL.

This chain links TRBV27 with TRBJ1-1; 7 bases match TRBD1. Germline loops: CDR1 MNHEY, CDR2 SMNVEV (reference sequence). V was clipped by 5 bases and J by 3 bases; unmatched bases: 6. CDR3 size: 14 residues. The CDR3 protein is CASSGGGRYTEAFF. In DNA, the CDR3 is TGTGCCAGCAGTGGAGGGGGCCGATACACTGAAGCTTTCTTT.

This chain uses TRBV4-2 with TRBJ2-4; D unclear. The CDR3 consists of 15 residues. V was cut by 4 bases and J by 0 bases, with 10 bases left in between. CDR1 and CDR2 (germline): LGHNA, YNFKEQ. The CDR3 protein is CASSPLGVAKNIQYF. In DNA, the CDR3 is TGTGCCAGCAGCCCCCTTGGTGTAGCCAAAAACATTCAGTACTTC.

V usage is TRBV28 and J usage is TRBJ2-2; D is possibly TRBD2 (5 bases). Trimming shortened V by 6 bases and J by 0 bases, and 11 bases separated the two germline ends. Germline values: CDR1 MDHEN, CDR2 SYDVKM. This CDR3 is 15 amino acids long. For the CDR3, the DNA is TGTGCCAGCAGCATCTCGGGGACGAACACCGGGGAGCTGTTTTTT. Translating gives CASSISGTNTGELFF.

V usage is TRBV10-3 and J usage is TRBJ2-1, with D possibly being TRBD1 or TRBD2 (5 bases each). The length of the CDR3 is 14 residues. CDR1 and CDR2 from the germline V gene are ENHRY and SYGVKD. V was clipped by 8 bases and J by 9 bases, with 20 bases between them. The chain's CDR3 is CAISRDQLRGEQFF. The DNA of the CDR3 is TGTGCCATCTCTAGGGACCAGCTAAGAGGTGAGCAGTTCTTC.

The chain combines TRBV7-3 with TRBJ2-1; 14 bases match TRBD2. The CDR3 spans 15 residues. The germline V gene has CDR1 SGHTA and CDR2 FQGTGA. Losses at the gene ends were 5 bases for V and 9 bases for J; bases not matched to a gene: 6. The CDR3 protein is CASSPGLAGVVEQFF. CDR3 in DNA: TGTGCCAGCAGCCCGGGACTAGCGGGAGTTGTTGAGCAGTTCTTC.